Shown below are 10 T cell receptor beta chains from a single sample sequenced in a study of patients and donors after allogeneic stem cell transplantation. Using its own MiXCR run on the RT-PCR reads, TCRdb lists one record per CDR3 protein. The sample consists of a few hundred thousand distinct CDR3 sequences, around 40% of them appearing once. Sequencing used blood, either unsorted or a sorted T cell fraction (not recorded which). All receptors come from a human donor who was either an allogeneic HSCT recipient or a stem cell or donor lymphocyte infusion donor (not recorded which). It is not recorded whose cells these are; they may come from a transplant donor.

CDR3 in amino acids: CATSVGRGEQYF. In nucleotides, the CDR3 is TGTGCCACCAGTGTCGGACGTGGGGAGCAGTACTTC. The gene calls are TRBV24-1 and TRBJ2-7; no clear D. Between the trimmed V and J ends, which lost 5 bases and 7 bases, there was a span of 11 bases. The CDR3 runs 12 residues. The V gene's germline CDR1 is KGHDR and CDR2 SFDVKD.

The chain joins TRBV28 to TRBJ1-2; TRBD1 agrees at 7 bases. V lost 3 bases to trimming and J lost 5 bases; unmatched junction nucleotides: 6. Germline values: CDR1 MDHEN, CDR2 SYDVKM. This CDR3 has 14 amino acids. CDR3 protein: CASSLGQSPYGYTF. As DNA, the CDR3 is TGTGCCAGCAGTTTGGGACAGTCTCCTTATGGCTACACCTTC.

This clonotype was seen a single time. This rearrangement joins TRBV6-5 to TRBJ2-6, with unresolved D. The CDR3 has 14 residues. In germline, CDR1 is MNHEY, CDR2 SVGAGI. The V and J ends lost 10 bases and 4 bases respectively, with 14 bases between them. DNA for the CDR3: TGTGCCATCTCCGCTCGGTACGGGGCCAACGTCCTGACTTTC. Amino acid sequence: CAISARYGANVLTF.

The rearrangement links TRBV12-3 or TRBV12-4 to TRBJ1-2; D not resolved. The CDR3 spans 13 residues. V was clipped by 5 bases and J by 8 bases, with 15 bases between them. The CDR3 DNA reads TGTGCCAGCAGTCCCTCGTGGGGAGGAGGCTACACCTTC. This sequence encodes CASSPSWGGGYTF.

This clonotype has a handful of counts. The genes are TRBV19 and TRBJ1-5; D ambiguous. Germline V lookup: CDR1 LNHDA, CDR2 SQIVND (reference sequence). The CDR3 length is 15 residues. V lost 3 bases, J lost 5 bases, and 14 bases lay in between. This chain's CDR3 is CASSIAVWRDQPQHF. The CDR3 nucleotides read TGTGCCAGTAGTATCGCAGTCTGGCGGGATCAGCCCCAGCATTTT.

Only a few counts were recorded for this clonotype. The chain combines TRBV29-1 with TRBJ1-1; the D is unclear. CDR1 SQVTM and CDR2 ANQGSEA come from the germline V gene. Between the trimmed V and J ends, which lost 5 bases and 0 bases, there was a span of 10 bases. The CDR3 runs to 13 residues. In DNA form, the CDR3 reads TGCAGCGTTCAGCCCCTTATGAACACTGAAGCTTTCTTT. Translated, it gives CSVQPLMNTEAFF. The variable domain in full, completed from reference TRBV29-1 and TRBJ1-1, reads SAVISQKPSRDICQRGTSLTIQCQVDSQVTMMFWYRQQPGQSLTLIATANQGSEATYESGFVIDKFPISRPNLTFSTLTVSNMSPEDSSIYLCSVQPLMNTEAFFGQGTRLTVV.

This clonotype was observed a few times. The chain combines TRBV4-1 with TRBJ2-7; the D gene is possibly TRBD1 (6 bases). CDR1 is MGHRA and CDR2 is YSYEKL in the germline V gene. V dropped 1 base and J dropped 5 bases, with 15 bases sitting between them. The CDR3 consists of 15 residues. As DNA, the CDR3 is TGCGCCAGCAGCCAAGGCCCGGGACATGGGAACGAGCAGTACTTC. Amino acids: CASSQGPGHGNEQYF.

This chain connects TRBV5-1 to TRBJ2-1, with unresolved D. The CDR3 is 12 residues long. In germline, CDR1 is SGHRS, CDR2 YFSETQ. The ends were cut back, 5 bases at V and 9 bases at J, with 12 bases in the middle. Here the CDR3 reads CASRFWSGEQFF. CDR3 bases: TGCGCCAGCAGATTTTGGTCCGGTGAGCAGTTCTTC.

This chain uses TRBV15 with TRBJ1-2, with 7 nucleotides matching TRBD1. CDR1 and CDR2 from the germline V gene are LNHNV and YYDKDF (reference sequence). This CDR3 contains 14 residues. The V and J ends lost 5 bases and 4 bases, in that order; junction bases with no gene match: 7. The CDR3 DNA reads TGTGCCACCAGCTGGAAGGGGGCGCTCTATGGCTACACCTTC. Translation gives CATSWKGALYGYTF.

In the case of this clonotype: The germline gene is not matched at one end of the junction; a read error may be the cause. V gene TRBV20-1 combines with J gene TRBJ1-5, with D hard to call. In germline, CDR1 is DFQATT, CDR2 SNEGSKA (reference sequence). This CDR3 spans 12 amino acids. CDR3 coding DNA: TGCAGTGCCCGGTATAGCGATCAGCCCCAGCATTTT. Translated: CSARYSDQPQHF.